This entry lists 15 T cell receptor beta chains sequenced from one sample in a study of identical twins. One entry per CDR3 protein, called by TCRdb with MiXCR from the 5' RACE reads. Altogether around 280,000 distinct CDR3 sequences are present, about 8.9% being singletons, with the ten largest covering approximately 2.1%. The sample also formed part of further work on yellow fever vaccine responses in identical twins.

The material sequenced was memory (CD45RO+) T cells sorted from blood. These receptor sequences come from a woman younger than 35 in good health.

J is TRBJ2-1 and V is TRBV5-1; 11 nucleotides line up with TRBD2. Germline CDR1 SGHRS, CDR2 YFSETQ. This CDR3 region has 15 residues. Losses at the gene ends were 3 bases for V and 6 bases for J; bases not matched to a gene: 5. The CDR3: CASSSGTSGANEQFF. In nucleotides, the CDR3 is TGCGCCAGCAGCTCAGGGACTAGCGGCGCCAATGAGCAGTTCTTC.

CDR3 sequence reads: CASSPLGGSEQYF. CDR3 DNA sequence: TGTGCCAGCAGCCCCTTGGGGGGCAGCGAGCAGTACTTC. V and J are TRBV14 and TRBJ2-7; D possibly uses TRBD1 or TRBD2 (6 bases each). This CDR3 region has 13 residues. Germline assignment: CDR1 SGHDN and CDR2 FVKESK. V shed 4 bases and J shed 6 bases, with 13 bases lying between them.

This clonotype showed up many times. The CDR3 nucleotides are TGTGCCAGTCGGGGTGGGGGGGATGCCAATCAGCCCCAGCATTTT. This encodes CASRGGGDANQPQHF. The chain links TRBV28 to TRBJ1-5; possibly TRBD1 for D (5 bases). Germline CDR1 MDHEN, CDR2 SYDVKM. This CDR3 is 15 amino acids long. Trimming shortened V by 9 bases and J by 3 bases, and 18 bases separated the two germline ends.

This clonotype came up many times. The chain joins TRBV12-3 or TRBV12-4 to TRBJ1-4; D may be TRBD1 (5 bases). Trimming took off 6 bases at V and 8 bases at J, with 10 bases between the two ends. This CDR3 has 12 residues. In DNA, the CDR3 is TGTGCCAGCAGGAGGGACGGCGAAAAACTGTTTTTT. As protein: CASRRDGEKLFF.

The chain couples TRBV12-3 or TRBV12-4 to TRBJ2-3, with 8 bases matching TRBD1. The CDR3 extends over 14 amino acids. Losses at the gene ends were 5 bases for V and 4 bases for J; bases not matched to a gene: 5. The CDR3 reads CASSETGVADTQYF. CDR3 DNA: TGTGCCAGCAGTGAGACAGGGGTTGCAGATACGCAGTATTTT.

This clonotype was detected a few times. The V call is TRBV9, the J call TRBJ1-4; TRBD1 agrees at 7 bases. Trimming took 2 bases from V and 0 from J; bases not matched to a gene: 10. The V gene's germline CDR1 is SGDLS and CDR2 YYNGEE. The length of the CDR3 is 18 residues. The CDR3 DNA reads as TGTGCCAGCAGCGTTACGGGACAGCTTAGTGCAACTAATGAAAAACTGTTTTTT. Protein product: CASSVTGQLSATNEKLFF.

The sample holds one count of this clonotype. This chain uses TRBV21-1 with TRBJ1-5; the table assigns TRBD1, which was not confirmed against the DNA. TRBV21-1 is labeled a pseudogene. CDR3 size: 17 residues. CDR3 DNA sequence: TGTGCCAGCAGCAATCCCACTGGACAGGTCCCGCGTCAGCCCCAGCATTTT. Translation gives CASSNPTGQVPRQPQHF.

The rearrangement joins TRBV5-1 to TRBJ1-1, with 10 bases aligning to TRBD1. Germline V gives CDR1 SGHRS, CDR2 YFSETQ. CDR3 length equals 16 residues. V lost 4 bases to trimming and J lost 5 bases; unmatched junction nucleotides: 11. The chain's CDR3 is CASSPRTGGTSTEAFF. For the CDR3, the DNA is TGCGCCAGCAGCCCTCGGACAGGGGGTACAAGTACTGAAGCTTTCTTT.

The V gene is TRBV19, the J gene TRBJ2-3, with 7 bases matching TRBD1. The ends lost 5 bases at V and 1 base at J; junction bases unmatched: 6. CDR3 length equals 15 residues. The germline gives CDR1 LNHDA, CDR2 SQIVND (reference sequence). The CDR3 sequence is CASSPDRAGTDTQYF. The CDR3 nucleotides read TGTGCCAGTAGTCCAGACAGGGCCGGCACAGATACGCAGTATTTT. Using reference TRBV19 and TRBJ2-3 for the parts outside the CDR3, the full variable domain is DGGITQSPKYLFRKEGQNVTLSCEQNLNHDAMYWYRQDPGQGLRLIYYSQIVNDFQKGDIAEGYSVSREKKESFPLTVTSAQKNPTAFYLCASSPDRAGTDTQYFGPGTRLTVL.

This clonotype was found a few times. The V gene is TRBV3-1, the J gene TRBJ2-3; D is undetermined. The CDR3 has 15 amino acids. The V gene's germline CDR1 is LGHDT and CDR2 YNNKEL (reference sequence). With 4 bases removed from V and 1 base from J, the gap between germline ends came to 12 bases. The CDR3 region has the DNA TGTGCCAGCAGCCCCGCCCTGTATGGCACAGATACGCAGTATTTT. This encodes CASSPALYGTDTQYF.

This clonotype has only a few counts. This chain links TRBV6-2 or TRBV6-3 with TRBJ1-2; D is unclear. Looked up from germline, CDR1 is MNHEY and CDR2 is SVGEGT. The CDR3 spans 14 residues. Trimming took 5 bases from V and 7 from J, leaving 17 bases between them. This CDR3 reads CASSTLTTPSGYTF. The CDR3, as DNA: TGTGCCAGCAGTACCCTAACCACTCCAAGTGGCTACACCTTC.

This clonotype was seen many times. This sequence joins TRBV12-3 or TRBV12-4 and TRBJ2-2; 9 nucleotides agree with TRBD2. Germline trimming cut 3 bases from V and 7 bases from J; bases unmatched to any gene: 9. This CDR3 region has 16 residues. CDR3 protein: CASSLSSGGSGGELFF. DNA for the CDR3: TGTGCCAGCAGTTTGTCCAGCGGGGGGTCCGGCGGGGAGCTGTTTTTT.

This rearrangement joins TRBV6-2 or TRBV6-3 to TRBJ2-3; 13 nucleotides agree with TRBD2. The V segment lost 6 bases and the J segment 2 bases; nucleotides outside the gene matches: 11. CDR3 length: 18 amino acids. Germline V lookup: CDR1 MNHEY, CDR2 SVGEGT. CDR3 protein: CASSHPTSGGGYTDTQYF. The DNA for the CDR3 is TGTGCCAGCAGCCACCCTACTAGCGGGGGGGGCTACACAGATACGCAGTATTTT.

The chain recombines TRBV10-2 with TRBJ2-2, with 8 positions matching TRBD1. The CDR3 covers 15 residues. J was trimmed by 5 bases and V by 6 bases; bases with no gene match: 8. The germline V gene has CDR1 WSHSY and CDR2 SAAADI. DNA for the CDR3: TGCGCCAGCAGCACGATACGACAGGGGACCGGGGAGCTGTTTTTT. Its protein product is CASSTIRQGTGELFF.

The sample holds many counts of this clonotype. CDR3 sequence: CASSPPGQNNSPLHF. The CDR3 region has the DNA TGCGCCAGCAGTCCGCCAGGTCAAAATAATTCACCCCTCCACTTT. The rearrangement uses TRBV4-1 and TRBJ1-6; D not certain. CDR1 is MGHRA and CDR2 is YSYEKL in the germline V gene. The CDR3 contains 15 residues. The V end lost 6 bases, the J end lost 5 bases, and 14 bases lay between the germline ends.